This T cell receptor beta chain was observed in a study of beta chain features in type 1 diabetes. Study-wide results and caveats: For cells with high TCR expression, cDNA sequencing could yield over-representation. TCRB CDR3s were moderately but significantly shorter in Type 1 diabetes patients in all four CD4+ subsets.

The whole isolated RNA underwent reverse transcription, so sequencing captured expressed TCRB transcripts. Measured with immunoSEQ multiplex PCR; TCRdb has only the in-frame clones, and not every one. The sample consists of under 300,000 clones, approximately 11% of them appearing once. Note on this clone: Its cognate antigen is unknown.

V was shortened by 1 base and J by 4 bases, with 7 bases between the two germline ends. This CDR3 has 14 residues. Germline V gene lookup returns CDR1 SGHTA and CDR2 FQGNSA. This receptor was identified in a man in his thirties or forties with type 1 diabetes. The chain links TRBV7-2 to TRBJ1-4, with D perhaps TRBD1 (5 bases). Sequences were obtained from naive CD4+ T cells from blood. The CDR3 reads CASSLGGGNEKLFF. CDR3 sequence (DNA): TGTGCCAGCAGCTTAGGGGGGGGTAATGAAAAACTGTTTTTT. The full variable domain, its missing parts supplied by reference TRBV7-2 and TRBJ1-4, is GAGVSQSPSNKVTEKGKDVELRCDPISGHTALYWYRQSLGQGLEFLIYFQGNSAPDKSGLPSDRFSAERTGGSVSTLTIQRTQQEDSAVYLCASSLGGGNEKLFFGSGTQLSVL.